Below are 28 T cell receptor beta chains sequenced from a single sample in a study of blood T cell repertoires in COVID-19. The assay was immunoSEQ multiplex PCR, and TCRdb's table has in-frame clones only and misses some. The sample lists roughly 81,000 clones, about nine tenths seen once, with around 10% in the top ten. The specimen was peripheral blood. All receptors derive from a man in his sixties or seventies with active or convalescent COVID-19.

CDR3 in amino acids: CASTGGEGDTEAFF. The CDR3 DNA follows: TGTGCCAGCACCGGGGGGGAAGGGGACACTGAAGCTTTCTTT. J is TRBJ1-1 and V is TRBV5-4; weak D call: TRBD1 (5 bases). Germline CDR1 and CDR2: SGHNT and YYREEE (reference sequence). This CDR3 region has 14 residues. V lost 6 bases, J lost 3 bases, and 15 bases lay in between.

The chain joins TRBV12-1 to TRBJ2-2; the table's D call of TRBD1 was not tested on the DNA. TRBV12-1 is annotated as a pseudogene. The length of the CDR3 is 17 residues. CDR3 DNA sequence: TGTGCCAGCAGCCCCGATGGACAGAGAGATTACACCGGGGAGCTGTTTTTT. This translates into CASSPDGQRDYTGELFF.

For the CDR3, the DNA is TGTGCCAGCAGCCATCAGAGCAATCAGCCCCAGCATTTT. It is translated as CASSHQSNQPQHF. The V call is TRBV4-2, the J call TRBJ1-5; D is unclear. Per the germline V gene, CDR1 is LGHNA and CDR2 is YNFKEQ. The CDR3 extends over 13 amino acids. Deletions cut 3 bases from V and 1 base from J, with 4 bases between.

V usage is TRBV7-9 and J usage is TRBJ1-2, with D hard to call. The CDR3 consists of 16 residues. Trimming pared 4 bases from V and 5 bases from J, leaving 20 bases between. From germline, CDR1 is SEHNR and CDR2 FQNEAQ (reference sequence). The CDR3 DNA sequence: TGTGCCAGCAGCTCCGGACTCAGCGGACGAAGATATGGCTACACCTTC. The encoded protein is CASSSGLSGRRYGYTF.

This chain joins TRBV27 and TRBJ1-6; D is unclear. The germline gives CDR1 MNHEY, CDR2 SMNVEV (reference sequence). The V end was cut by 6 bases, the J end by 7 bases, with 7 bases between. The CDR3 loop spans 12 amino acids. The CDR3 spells CASRQMNSPLHF. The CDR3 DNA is TGTGCCAGCAGACAAATGAATTCACCCCTCCACTTT.

The CDR3 DNA reads as TGTGCCAGCAGCCAAGAACTAGCGGGGTACACAGATACGCAGTATTTT. Translated, it gives CASSQELAGYTDTQYF. The chain links TRBV3-1 (or the pseudogene TRBV3-2) to TRBJ2-3, with 10 bases matching TRBD2. The CDR3 consists of 16 residues. The germline V gene has CDR1 LGHDT and CDR2 YNNKEL (reference sequence). Germline trimming cut 0 bases from V and 2 bases from J; bases unmatched to any gene: 2.

The CDR3 coding sequence is TGTGCCAGCTCACCACAGGGGACAGGGGTCACCGGGGAGCTGTTTTTT. Protein: CASSPQGTGVTGELFF. The chain recombines TRBV18 with TRBJ2-2; 10 bases are a match to TRBD1. Germline CDR1 reads KGHSH; CDR2 reads LQKENI. After removal of 1 base from V and 4 bases from J, the junction contained 3 bases not matched to a gene. The CDR3 is 16 amino acids.

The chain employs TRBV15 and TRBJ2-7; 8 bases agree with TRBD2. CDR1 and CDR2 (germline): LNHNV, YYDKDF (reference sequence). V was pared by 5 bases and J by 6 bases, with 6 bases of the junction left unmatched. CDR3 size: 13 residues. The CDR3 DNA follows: TGTGCCACCAGCGCGGGACTAGGGAGCGAGCAGTACTTC. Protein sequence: CATSAGLGSEQYF.

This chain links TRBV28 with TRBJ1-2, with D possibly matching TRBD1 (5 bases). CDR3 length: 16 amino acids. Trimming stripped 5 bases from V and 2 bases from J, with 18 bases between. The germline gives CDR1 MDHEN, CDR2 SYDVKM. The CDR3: CASSQSGTLENYGYTF. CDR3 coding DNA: TGTGCCAGCAGTCAGTCCGGGACTTTGGAAAACTATGGCTACACCTTC.

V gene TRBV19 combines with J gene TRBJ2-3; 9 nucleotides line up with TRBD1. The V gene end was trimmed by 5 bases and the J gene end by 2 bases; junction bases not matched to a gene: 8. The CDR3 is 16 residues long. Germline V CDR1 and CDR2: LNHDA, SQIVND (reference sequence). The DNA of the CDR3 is TGTGCCAGTAGTGGACCGGGACAGGGACCCACAGATACGCAGTATTTT. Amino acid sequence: CASSGPGQGPTDTQYF. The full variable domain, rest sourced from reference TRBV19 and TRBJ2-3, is DGGITQSPKYLFRKEGQNVTLSCEQNLNHDAMYWYRQDPGQGLRLIYYSQIVNDFQKGDIAEGYSVSREKKESFPLTVTSAQKNPTAFYLCASSGPGQGPTDTQYFGPGTRLTVL.

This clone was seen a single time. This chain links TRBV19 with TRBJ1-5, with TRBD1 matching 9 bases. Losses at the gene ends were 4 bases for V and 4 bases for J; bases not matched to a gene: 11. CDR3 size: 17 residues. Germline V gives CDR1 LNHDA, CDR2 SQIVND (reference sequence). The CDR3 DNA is TGTGCCAGTAGTAGATCGTTGACAGGGGGTTTAAATCAGCCCCAGCATTTT. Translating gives CASSRSLTGGLNQPQHF.

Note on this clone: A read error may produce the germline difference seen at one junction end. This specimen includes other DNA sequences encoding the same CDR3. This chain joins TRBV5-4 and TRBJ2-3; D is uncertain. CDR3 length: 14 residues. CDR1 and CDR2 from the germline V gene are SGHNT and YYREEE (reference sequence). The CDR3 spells CASSLPLSTDTQYF. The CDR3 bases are TGTGCTAGCAGCTTGCCCCTAAGCACAGATACGCAGTATTTT.

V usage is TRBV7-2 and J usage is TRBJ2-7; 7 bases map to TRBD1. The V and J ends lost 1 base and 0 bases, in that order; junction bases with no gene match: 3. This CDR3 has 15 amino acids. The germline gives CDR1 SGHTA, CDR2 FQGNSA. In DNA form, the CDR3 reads TGTGCCAGCAGCTTAGTACAGGGGTTCTCCTACGAGCAGTACTTC. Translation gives CASSLVQGFSYEQYF.

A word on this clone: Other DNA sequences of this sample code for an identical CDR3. The CDR3 loop reads CASSYSRQGAYEQYF. CDR3 DNA: TGTGCCAGCAGTTACTCGAGACAGGGCGCCTACGAGCAGTACTTC. The chain joins TRBV6-5 to TRBJ2-7; 7 bases map to TRBD1. The V gene end was trimmed by 0 bases and the J gene end by 2 bases; junction bases not matched to a gene: 4. The CDR3 sequence is 15 residues long. Germline CDR1 and CDR2: MNHEY and SVGAGI.

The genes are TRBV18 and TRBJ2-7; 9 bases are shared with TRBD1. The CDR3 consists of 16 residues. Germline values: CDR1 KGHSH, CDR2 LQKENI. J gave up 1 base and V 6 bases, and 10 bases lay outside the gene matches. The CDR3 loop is CASSSTRDRVSYEQYF. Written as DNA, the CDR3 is TGTGCCAGCTCCTCAACGAGGGACAGGGTATCCTACGAGCAGTACTTC.

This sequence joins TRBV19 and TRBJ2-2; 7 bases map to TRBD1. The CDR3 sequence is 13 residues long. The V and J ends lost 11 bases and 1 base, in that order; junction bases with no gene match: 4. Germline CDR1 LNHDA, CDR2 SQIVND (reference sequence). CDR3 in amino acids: CAGRTGNTGELFF. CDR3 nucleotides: TGTGCCGGAAGGACAGGGAACACCGGGGAGCTGTTTTTT. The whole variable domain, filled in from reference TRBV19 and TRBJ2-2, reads DGGITQSPKYLFRKEGQNVTLSCEQNLNHDAMYWYRQDPGQGLRLIYYSQIVNDFQKGDIAEGYSVSREKKESFPLTVTSAQKNPTAFYLCAGRTGNTGELFFGEGSRLTVL.

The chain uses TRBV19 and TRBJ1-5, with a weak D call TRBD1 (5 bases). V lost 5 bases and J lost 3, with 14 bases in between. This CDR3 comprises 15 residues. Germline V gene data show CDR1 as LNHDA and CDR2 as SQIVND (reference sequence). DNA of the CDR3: TGTGCCAGTAGTTCCCTGGGAGGGGACAATCAGCCCCAGCATTTT. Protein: CASSSLGGDNQPQHF.

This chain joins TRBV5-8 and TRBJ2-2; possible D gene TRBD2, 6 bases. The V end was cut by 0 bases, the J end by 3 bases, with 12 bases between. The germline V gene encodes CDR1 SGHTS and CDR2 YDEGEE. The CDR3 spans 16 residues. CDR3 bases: TGTGCCAGCAGCTTGGCGACTAGAACTTACACCGGGGAGCTGTTTTTT. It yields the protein CASSLATRTYTGELFF.

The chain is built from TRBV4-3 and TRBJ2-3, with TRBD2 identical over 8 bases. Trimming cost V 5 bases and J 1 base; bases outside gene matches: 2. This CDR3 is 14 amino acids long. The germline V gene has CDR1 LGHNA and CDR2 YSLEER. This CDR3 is CASSYSGGTDTQYF. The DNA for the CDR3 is TGCGCCAGCAGCTATAGCGGGGGCACAGATACGCAGTATTTT.

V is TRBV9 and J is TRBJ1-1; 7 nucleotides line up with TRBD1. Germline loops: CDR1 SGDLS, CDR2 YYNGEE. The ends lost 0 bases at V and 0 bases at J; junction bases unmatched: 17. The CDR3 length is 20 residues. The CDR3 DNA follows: TGTGCCAGCAGCGTAGGACGCCGACGTGAGTCGGACAGGATGAACACTGAAGCTTTCTTT. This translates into CASSVGRRRESDRMNTEAFF.

DNA for the CDR3: TGTGCCAGCAGTTACGAAGGGGAGGTAACTGAAGCTTTCTTT. Its translation is CASSYEGEVTEAFF. The chain carries TRBV6-5 and TRBJ1-1; perhaps TRBD1 as D (5 bases). This CDR3 is built from 14 residues. Germline V gene sequence: CDR1 MNHEY, CDR2 SVGAGI. V lost 2 bases and J lost 5, with 12 bases in between.

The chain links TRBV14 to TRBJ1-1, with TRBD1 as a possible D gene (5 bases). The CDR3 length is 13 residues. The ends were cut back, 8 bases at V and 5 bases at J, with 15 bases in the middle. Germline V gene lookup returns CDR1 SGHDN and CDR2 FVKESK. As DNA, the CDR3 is TGTGCCAGCCGGCCCGGGGGTAGAACTGAAGCTTTCTTT. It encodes CASRPGGRTEAFF.

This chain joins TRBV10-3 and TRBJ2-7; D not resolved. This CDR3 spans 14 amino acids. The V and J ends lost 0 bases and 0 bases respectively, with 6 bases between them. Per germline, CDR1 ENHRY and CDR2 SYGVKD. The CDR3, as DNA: TGTGCCATCAGTGAGTCAGAGGCCTCCTACGAGCAGTACTTC. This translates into CAISESEASYEQYF.

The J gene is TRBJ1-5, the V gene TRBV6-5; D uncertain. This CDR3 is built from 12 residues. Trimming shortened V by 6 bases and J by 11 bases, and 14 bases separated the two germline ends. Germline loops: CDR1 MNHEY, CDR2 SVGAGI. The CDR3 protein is CASSPRELSQHF. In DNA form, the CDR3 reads TGTGCCAGCAGCCCCCGGGAGCTCTCCCAGCATTTT.

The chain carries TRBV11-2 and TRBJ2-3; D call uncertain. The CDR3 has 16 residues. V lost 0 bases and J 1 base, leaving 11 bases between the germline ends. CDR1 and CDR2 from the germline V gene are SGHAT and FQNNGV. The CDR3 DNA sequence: TGTGCCAGCAGCTTAGAGAACAGAGCCGGCACAGATACGCAGTATTTT. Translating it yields CASSLENRAGTDTQYF.

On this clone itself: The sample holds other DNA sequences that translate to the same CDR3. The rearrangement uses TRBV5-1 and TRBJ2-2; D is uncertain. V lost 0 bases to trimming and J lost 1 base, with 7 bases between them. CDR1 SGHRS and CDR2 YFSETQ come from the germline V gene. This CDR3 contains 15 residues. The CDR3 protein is CASSLGRQNTGELFF. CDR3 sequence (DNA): TGCGCCAGCAGCTTGGGCAGGCAGAACACCGGGGAGCTGTTTTTT.

CDR3 nucleotide sequence: TGTGCCAGCAGCAAAGCCTCCGGGGAAGCTGAAGCTTTCTTT. Its translation: CASSKASGEAEAFF. The gene calls are TRBV21-1 and TRBJ1-1. TRBV21-1 is described as a pseudogene. The CDR3 totals 14 residues.

The CDR3 here is CASSRGLGYSTDTQYF. The CDR3 nucleotides are TGTGCCAGTAGTAGGGGCCTGGGATATAGCACAGATACGCAGTATTTT. The rearrangement links TRBV19 to TRBJ2-3; a weak D match, TRBD1 (5 bases). V lost 4 bases, J lost 0 bases, and 14 bases lay in between. Germline CDR1 LNHDA, CDR2 SQIVND (reference sequence). The CDR3 loop spans 16 amino acids.